A single sample is the source of the 25 T cell receptor beta chains below, sequenced in a study of molecular identifiers for immune sequencing clone quantification. TCRdb re-analysed the PCR reads in MiXCR, keeping a single row per CDR3 protein. The repertoire holds about 320,000 distinct CDR3 sequences, roughly 24% seen once, with 0.74% in the top ten. Sequenced sample: naive CD8+ T cells from blood, with Jurkat cell RNA spiked in. The subset denotes: FACS-sorted CD8+CD4-CCR7+CD45RA+ naive T cells. Receptor source: a human donor in good health. Some libraries in this study had Jurkat cell RNA spiked in.

The rearrangement links TRBV5-4 to TRBJ2-5; the match to TRBD2 covers 7 bases. The J segment lost 5 bases and the V segment lost 4 bases, leaving 5 bases of the junction unmatched. The CDR3 is 13 residues long. The V gene's germline CDR1 is SGHNT and CDR2 YYREEE (reference sequence). CDR3: CASSLTSLETQYF. CDR3 coding DNA: TGTGCCAGCAGCCTGACTAGCCTCGAGACCCAGTACTTC.

This clonotype appeared many times. V usage is TRBV7-9 and J usage is TRBJ2-5; D gene ambiguous. Germline assignment: CDR1 SEHNR and CDR2 FQNEAQ (reference sequence). The CDR3 runs 13 residues. The V end was cut by 0 bases, the J end by 0 bases, with 2 bases between. The DNA of the CDR3 is TGTGCCAGCAGCTTAGCAAACCAAGAGACCCAGTACTTC. Its translation: CASSLANQETQYF.

Regarding this clonotype: Compared with germline, one end of the junction differs, possibly owing to a read error. V gene TRBV6-4 combines with J gene TRBJ1-4, with 7 positions matching TRBD1. The CDR3 consists of 13 residues. Germline V gene lookup returns CDR1 MRHNA and CDR2 SNTAGT. DNA of the CDR3: TGTGCCCGCACCGGGACAGTAAATGAAAAACTGTATTTT. Residues: CARTGTVNEKLYF.

This clonotype was seen repeatedly, ten times or more. The V gene is TRBV5-8, the J gene TRBJ2-5; perhaps TRBD2 as D (6 bases). Trimming took off 7 bases at V and 9 bases at J, with 10 bases between the two ends. Germline values: CDR1 SGHTS, CDR2 YDEGEE. This CDR3 is built from 10 residues. The CDR3 region is CASEPGAQYF. CDR3 nucleotides: TGTGCCAGCGAGCCGGGAGCCCAGTACTTC.

The rearrangement uses TRBV27 and TRBJ1-1; D perhaps matches TRBD1 (5 bases). V was pared by 3 bases and J by 1 base, with 15 bases between. The CDR3 has 16 residues. Germline V CDR1 and CDR2: MNHEY, SMNVEV (reference sequence). The CDR3 sequence: CASSLGFGGRNTEAFF. The CDR3 DNA reads TGTGCCAGCAGTTTGGGGTTTGGGGGGAGGAACACTGAAGCTTTCTTT.

V is TRBV7-6 and J is TRBJ2-5, with D possibly being TRBD1 or TRBD2 (9 bases each). The germline gives CDR1 SGHVS, CDR2 FNYEAQ. Trimming left V 5 bases short and J 2 bases short, with 42 bases between. The CDR3 length is 24 residues. In DNA form, the CDR3 reads TGTGCCAGCAGCCCCGTCCTGGGACAGGGTTTATTCGTGCGGACTAGCGACAAACAAGAGACCCAGTACTTC. Translated, it gives CASSPVLGQGLFVRTSDKQETQYF. The complete variable domain, with remaining parts taken from reference TRBV7-6 and TRBJ2-5, reads GAGVSQSPRYKVTKRGQDVALRCDPISGHVSLYWYRQALGQGPEFLTYFNYEAQQDKSGLPNDRFSAERPEGSISTLTIQRTEQRDSAMYRCASSPVLGQGLFVRTSDKQETQYFGPGTRLLVL.

Remarks on this clonotype: Since a much larger clone is just one base distant, this may be a read error. V and J are TRBV4-1 and TRBJ1-1; D might be TRBD1 (6 bases). Per the germline V gene, CDR1 is MGHRA and CDR2 is YSYEKL. The CDR3 contains 14 residues. Trimming shortened V by 8 bases and J by 5 bases, and 18 bases separated the two germline ends. The CDR3 sequence is CASCPDSLGTEAFF. The CDR3 DNA reads as TGCGCCAGCTGCCCGGACAGCCTCGGGACTGAAGCTTTCTTT.

The chain is built from TRBV15 and TRBJ2-3, with a tentative D call TRBD2 (5 bases). The CDR3 totals 14 residues. The ends were cut back, 3 bases at V and 3 bases at J, with 10 bases in the middle. Germline V CDR1 and CDR2: LNHNV, YYDKDF (reference sequence). The CDR3 sequence: CATSRDSGTDTQYF. CDR3 DNA: TGTGCCACCAGCAGGGACTCGGGGACAGATACGCAGTATTTT.

This clonotype was counted at least ten times. This rearrangement joins TRBV6-5 to TRBJ2-1; TRBD2 might be the D (5 bases). The CDR3 loop spans 14 amino acids. Between the trimmed V and J ends, which lost 0 bases and 9 bases, there was a span of 12 bases. Looked up from germline, CDR1 is MNHEY and CDR2 is SVGAGI. In DNA, the CDR3 is TGTGCCAGCAGTTACTCGAGAGGGCCGGGTGAGCAGTTCTTC. As protein: CASSYSRGPGEQFF.

The rearrangement joins TRBV30 to TRBJ1-3, with unresolved D. The V and J ends lost 6 bases and 0 bases respectively, with 9 bases between them. Germline V CDR1 and CDR2: GTSNPN, SVGIG (reference sequence). This CDR3 has 13 amino acids. The CDR3 here is CACAENSGNTIYF. For the CDR3, the DNA is TGTGCCTGCGCGGAAAACTCTGGAAACACCATATATTTT.

The rearrangement joins TRBV28 to TRBJ1-3; tentative D call: TRBD1 (6 bases). V gave up 2 bases and J gave up 4 bases, with 12 bases separating them. The CDR3 covers 15 residues. Germline CDR1 is MDHEN and CDR2 is SYDVKM. The chain's CDR3 is CASSLRGLEGNTIYF. As DNA, the CDR3 is TGTGCCAGCAGTTTACGGGGGCTGGAGGGAAACACCATATATTTT. Drawing the rest from reference TRBV28 and TRBJ1-3, the complete variable domain is DVKVTQSSRYLVKRTGEKVFLECVQDMDHENMFWYRQDPGLGLRLIYFSYDVKMKEKGDIPEGYSVSREKKERFSLILESASTNQTSMYLCASSLRGLEGNTIYFGEGSWLTVV.

This clonotype has more than one count but fewer than ten. The V and J genes are TRBV12-3 or TRBV12-4 and TRBJ2-3; D unresolved. Trimming pared 1 base from V and 2 bases from J, leaving 7 bases between. The CDR3 is made up of 14 amino acids. CDR3 in amino acids: CASSLGYATDTQYF. CDR3 in DNA: TGTGCCAGCAGTTTAGGCTACGCCACAGATACGCAGTATTTT.

A remark on this clonotype: This may be a read error, as it is one base from a much larger clone. This chain joins TRBV5-6 and TRBJ2-7; 7 nucleotides match TRBD1. The CDR3 runs to 13 residues. Germline lookup yields CDR1 SGHDT and CDR2 YYEEEE. The CDR3 loop is CVSGRDSSYEQYF. The CDR3 DNA sequence: TGTGTCAGCGGCCGGGACAGCTCCTACGAGCAGTACTTC.

This clonotype was observed once. This may be a read error: a much more frequent sequence differs by one nucleotide. The CDR3 end shows no conserved phenylalanine or tryptophan, and so a read error is likely. V usage is TRBV3-1 and J usage is TRBJ2-3; D gene uncertain. The CDR3 totals 14 residues. The ends were cut back, 2 bases at V and 3 bases at J, with 9 bases in the middle. Germline CDR1 and CDR2: LGHDT and YNNKEL (reference sequence). The CDR3 nucleotides read TGTGCCAGCAGCCAAACCTCTTTAACAGATACGCAGTATTTA. Its translation is CASSQTSLTDTQYL.

This chain joins TRBV20-1 and TRBJ2-5; D gene uncertain. This CDR3 region has 12 residues. Deletions cut 0 bases from V and 4 bases from J, with 6 bases between. Germline CDR1 reads DFQATT; CDR2 reads SNEGSKA (reference sequence). For the CDR3, the DNA is TGCAGTGCTAGAGATATTTTAGAGACCCAGTACTTC. This gives the protein CSARDILETQYF.

This clonotype appeared many times. The chain has TRBV12-3 or TRBV12-4 and TRBJ2-2; 8 nucleotides line up with TRBD1. This CDR3 comprises 15 residues. Germline trimming cut 5 bases from V and 5 bases from J; bases unmatched to any gene: 7. The CDR3 is CASSHRTGLTGELFF. The CDR3 DNA is TGTGCCAGCAGTCACCGGACAGGGTTGACCGGGGAGCTGTTTTTT.

There are a few counts of this clonotype. Given the absence of the conserved phenylalanine or tryptophan at the CDR3 end, a read error is likely. V and J are TRBV29-1 and TRBJ1-2, with 8 bases aligning to TRBD1. This CDR3 comprises 15 residues. V gave up 5 bases and J gave up 1 base; unmatched junction bases: 9. Germline lookup yields CDR1 SQVTM and CDR2 ANQGSEA. Here the CDR3 reads CSVQGAVVFNYGYTL. CDR3 bases: TGCAGCGTTCAGGGGGCAGTGGTGTTTAACTATGGCTACACCCTC.

The table lists this clonotype with a count of one. The chain recombines TRBV4-2 with TRBJ2-3; 8 nucleotides match TRBD2. The CDR3 contains 16 residues. Per germline, CDR1 LGHNA and CDR2 YNFKEQ. Trimming took 6 bases from V and 10 from J; bases not matched to a gene: 18. CDR3 DNA sequence: TGTGCCAGCAGTTACACGGGCAGCGGGAGCACAGCTCCGCAGTATTTT. This encodes CASSYTGSGSTAPQYF.

The chain employs TRBV12-3 or TRBV12-4 and TRBJ2-7; D call uncertain. The V end was cut by 11 bases, the J end by 0 bases, with 11 bases between. This CDR3 spans 12 amino acids. CDR3 DNA sequence: TGTGCCGTGGGCAGTAACTCCTACGAGCAGTACTTC. Its protein is CAVGSNSYEQYF.

Notes on this clonotype: This may be a read error, as it is one base from a much larger clone. V gene TRBV4-1 combines with J gene TRBJ2-2, with a tentative D call TRBD2 (5 bases). The CDR3 spans 16 residues. CDR1 is MGHRA, CDR2 YSYEKL, per germline. CDR3 loop: CASSQAPSAPTGEPFF. CDR3 DNA: TGCGCCAGCAGCCAGGCCCCGTCAGCCCCCACCGGGGAGCCGTTTTTT.

In its sample, this clonotype was seen many times. The chain is built from TRBV7-2 and TRBJ2-7; no firm D call. V shed 1 base and J shed 2 bases, with 9 bases lying between them. The CDR3 is 14 amino acids. Germline V gene data show CDR1 as SGHTA and CDR2 as FQGNSA. The CDR3 DNA sequence: TGTGCCAGCAGCTTAGGAGTAGCTCCCTACGAGCAGTACTTC. Translated, it gives CASSLGVAPYEQYF.

This clonotype was seen repeatedly, ten times or more. This chain connects TRBV7-6 to TRBJ2-3; no definite D call. There are 15 residues in the CDR3. Germline loops: CDR1 SGHVS, CDR2 FNYEAQ. Trimming shortened V by 3 bases and J by 2 bases, and 12 bases separated the two germline ends. CDR3 nucleotide sequence: TGTGCCAGCAGCTTTCTTGGGTCCAACACAGATACGCAGTATTTT. This encodes CASSFLGSNTDTQYF.

This chain links TRBV5-6 with TRBJ1-1, with D tentatively TRBD1 (5 bases). Per the germline V gene, CDR1 is SGHDT and CDR2 is YYEEEE. With 3 bases removed from V and 5 bases from J, the gap between germline ends came to 17 bases. The CDR3 has 15 residues. The CDR3 nucleotides read TGTGCCAGCAGCTCGGTAAGGGGCCAATGGACTGAAGCTTTCTTT. Amino acids: CASSSVRGQWTEAFF. The full variable domain, with the rest looked up from reference TRBV5-6 and TRBJ1-1, is DAGVTQSPTHLIKTRGQQVTLRCSPKSGHDTVSWYQQALGQGPQFIFQYYEEEERQRGNFPDRFSGHQFPNYSSELNVNALLLGDSALYLCASSSVRGQWTEAFFGQGTRLTVV.

The CDR3: CASSLVGRATPTDTQYF. The DNA for the CDR3 is TGTGCCAGCAGCTTAGTGGGAAGGGCTACTCCCACAGATACGCAGTATTTT. The chain carries TRBV13 and TRBJ2-3; D unclear. The V gene's germline CDR1 is PRHDT and CDR2 FYEKMQ (reference sequence). Trimming took off 1 base at V and 2 bases at J, with 16 bases between the two ends. The CDR3 totals 17 residues.

The genes are TRBV7-9 and TRBJ2-1, with unresolved D. CDR1 and CDR2 (germline): SEHNR, FQNEAQ (reference sequence). The CDR3 covers 17 residues. V was cut by 4 bases and J by 7 bases, with 23 bases left in between. The DNA of the CDR3 is TGTGCCAGCAGCTCCCCATCCGGGTCCCGCCGAGGTAATGAGCAGTTCTTC. Amino acid sequence: CASSSPSGSRRGNEQFF. Variable domain in full (rest from reference TRBV7-9 and TRBJ2-1): DTGVSQNPRHKITKRGQNVTFRCDPISEHNRLYWYRQTLGQGPEFLTYFQNEAQLEKSRLLSDRFSAERPKGSFSTLEIQRTEQGDSAMYLCASSSPSGSRRGNEQFFGPGTRLTVL.